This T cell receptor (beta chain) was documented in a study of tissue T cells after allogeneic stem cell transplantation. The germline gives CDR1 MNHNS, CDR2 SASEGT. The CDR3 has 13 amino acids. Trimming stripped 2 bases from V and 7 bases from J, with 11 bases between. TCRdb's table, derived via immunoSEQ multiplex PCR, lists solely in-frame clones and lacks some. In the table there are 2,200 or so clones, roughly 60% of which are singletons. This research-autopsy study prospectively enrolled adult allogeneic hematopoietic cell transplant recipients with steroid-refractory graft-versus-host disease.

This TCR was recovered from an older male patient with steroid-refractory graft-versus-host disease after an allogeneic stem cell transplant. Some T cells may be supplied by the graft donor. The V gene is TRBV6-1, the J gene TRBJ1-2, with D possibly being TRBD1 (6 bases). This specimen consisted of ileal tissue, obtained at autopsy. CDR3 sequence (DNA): TGTGCCAGCAGTGAAACAGGGCTGGGTGGCTACACCTTC. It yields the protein CASSETGLGGYTF.